The T cell receptor beta chain under discussion was sequenced for a study of human CD8 memory T cell subsets. Overall study findings and caveats: Precursor exhausted T cells shared very few clonotypes with stem-like memory T cells.

UMI-labeled 5' RACE produced the TCR beta libraries. TCRdb reprocessed the 5' RACE reads and keeps a single row for each CDR3 protein, giving no DNA. With about 4,300 distinct CDR3 sequences in the sample, the ten largest clones hold 30% to 40%. Germline assignment: CDR1 SGDLS and CDR2 YYNGEE. The CDR3 runs 15 residues. On this clonotype itself: Its antigen is unidentified.

CD8+ T cells were isolated by negative magnetic selection. This chain links TRBV9 with TRBJ2-7; TCRdb gives TRBD2 as the D gene, but with no DNA this cannot be confirmed. The TCR comes from a human donor in good health. Material: CD8+ T cells from PBMCs. This CDR3 is CASSVAPSGTYEQYF.